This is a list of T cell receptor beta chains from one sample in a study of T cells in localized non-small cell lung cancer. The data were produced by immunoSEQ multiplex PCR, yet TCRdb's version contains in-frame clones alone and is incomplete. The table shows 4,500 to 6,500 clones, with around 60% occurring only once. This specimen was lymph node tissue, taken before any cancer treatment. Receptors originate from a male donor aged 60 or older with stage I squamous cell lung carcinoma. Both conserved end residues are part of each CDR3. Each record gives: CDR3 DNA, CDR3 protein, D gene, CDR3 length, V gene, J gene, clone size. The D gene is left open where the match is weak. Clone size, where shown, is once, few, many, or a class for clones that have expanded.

CDR3nt: TGTGCCAGCTCACCACTACAGAGTAACACCGGGGAGCTGTTTTTT
CDR3aa: CASSPLQSNTGELFF
d_gene: -
len: 15
v_gene: TRBV18
j_gene: TRBJ2-2
abundance: -

CDR3nt: TGTGCCAGCAGTGAACCCGGACAGGTAAAACACTCTGGAAACACCATATATTTT
CDR3aa: CASSEPGQVKHSGNTIYF
d_gene: TRBD1
len: 18
v_gene: TRBV25-1
j_gene: TRBJ1-3
abundance: -

CDR3nt: TGTGCCACCAGCAGATTAAGCGGGAGAGTCCGCACAGATACGCAGTATTTT
CDR3aa: CATSRLSGRVRTDTQYF
d_gene: TRBD2
len: 17
v_gene: TRBV15
j_gene: TRBJ2-3
abundance: -

CDR3nt: TGTGCCAGCAGGGAGAGGGGGGCTTCTTCTGGAAACACCATATATTTT
CDR3aa: CASRERGASSGNTIYF
d_gene: -
len: 16
v_gene: TRBV6-8
j_gene: TRBJ1-3
abundance: -

CDR3nt: TGTGCCAGCAGTAAAGGGGGCGGCACTGAAGCTTTCTTT
CDR3aa: CASSKGGGTEAFF
d_gene: TRBD1
len: 13
v_gene: TRBV28
j_gene: TRBJ1-1
abundance: -

CDR3nt: TGTGCCTGGAGTGTTGGACAGGGTGGATTTGAAGCTTTCTTT
CDR3aa: CAWSVGQGGFEAFF
d_gene: TRBD1
len: 14
v_gene: TRBV30
j_gene: TRBJ1-1
abundance: few

CDR3nt: TGTGCCTGGTCGACAGGGTTTGGGAGTGCAACTAATGAAAAACTGTTTTTT
CDR3aa: CAWSTGFGSATNEKLFF
d_gene: TRBD1
len: 17
v_gene: TRBV30
j_gene: TRBJ1-4
abundance: -

CDR3nt: TGTGCTAGTGGTTTGTACGGGGGCAACAATGAGCAGTTCTTC
CDR3aa: CASGLYGGNNEQFF
d_gene: -
len: 14
v_gene: TRBV12-5
j_gene: TRBJ2-1
abundance: -

CDR3nt: TGTGCCAGCAGTTGGAGTCAGGGGGCTGAAGCTTTCTTT
CDR3aa: CASSWSQGAEAFF
d_gene: TRBD1
len: 13
v_gene: TRBV6-8
j_gene: TRBJ1-1
abundance: few

CDR3nt: TGTGCCAGCTCACGCGGCGACAGCGGGAGTTACAATGAGCAGTTCTTC
CDR3aa: CASSRGDSGSYNEQFF
d_gene: TRBD2
len: 16
v_gene: TRBV18
j_gene: TRBJ2-1
abundance: -

CDR3nt: TGTGCCAGTAGTACCCTGGGGTCCTACGAGCAGTACTTC
CDR3aa: CASSTLGSYEQYF
d_gene: -
len: 13
v_gene: TRBV19
j_gene: TRBJ2-7
abundance: -

CDR3nt: TGTGCCAGCAGCGTAGTTGCGGGGACACAAGAGACCCAGTACTTC
CDR3aa: CASSVVAGTQETQYF
d_gene: -
len: 15
v_gene: TRBV9
j_gene: TRBJ2-5
abundance: -

CDR3nt: TGTGCCAGCAGTTACTCGGGCGGGGGCTACACTGAAGCTTTCTTT
CDR3aa: CASSYSGGGYTEAFF
d_gene: -
len: 15
v_gene: TRBV6-8
j_gene: TRBJ1-1
abundance: -

CDR3nt: TGTGCCAGCAGGGAGTCGAACTATGGCTACACCTTC
CDR3aa: CASRESNYGYTF
d_gene: -
len: 12
v_gene: TRBV28
j_gene: TRBJ1-2
abundance: -

CDR3nt: TGTGCCAGCAGCCCATCCGGGACTATCCGCGAGCAGTACTTC
CDR3aa: CASSPSGTIREQYF
d_gene: TRBD2
len: 14
v_gene: TRBV7-6
j_gene: TRBJ2-7
abundance: -

CDR3nt: TGTGCTAGTGGTTGGGGAGGCAGCATCGAAGCTTTCTTT
CDR3aa: CASGWGGSIEAFF
d_gene: -
len: 13
v_gene: TRBV12-5
j_gene: TRBJ1-1
abundance: -

CDR3nt: TGTGCCTGGAGCGCGGGGACAGGGGACAATGAGCAGTTCTTC
CDR3aa: CAWSAGTGDNEQFF
d_gene: TRBD1
len: 14
v_gene: TRBV30
j_gene: TRBJ2-1
abundance: -

CDR3nt: TGTGCCAGTAGTATGCAGGGAGCCACTGAAGCTTTCTTT
CDR3aa: CASSMQGATEAFF
d_gene: -
len: 13
v_gene: TRBV19
j_gene: TRBJ1-1
abundance: large

CDR3nt: TGTGCCAGCAGCGTAAACAAGCGGCACCTGAACAATGAGCAGTTCTTC
CDR3aa: CASSVNKRHLNNEQFF
d_gene: -
len: 16
v_gene: TRBV9
j_gene: TRBJ2-1
abundance: few

CDR3nt: TGTGCCAGTTCCCCCATGGGGTCAGGCGGGTACAATGAGCAGTTCTTC
CDR3aa: CASSPMGSGGYNEQFF
d_gene: -
len: 16
v_gene: TRBV25-1
j_gene: TRBJ2-1
abundance: -

CDR3nt: TGTGCCAGTAGCTCCGGACAGGAACGGAATCAGCCCCAGCATTTT
CDR3aa: CASSSGQERNQPQHF
d_gene: TRBD1
len: 15
v_gene: TRBV19
j_gene: TRBJ1-5
abundance: once

CDR3nt: TGTGCCAGTAGTATTAATCTAGCGGGAGGGCCCAGGTCGGGGCATTTT
CDR3aa: CASSINLAGGPRSGHF
d_gene: TRBD2
len: 16
v_gene: TRBV19
j_gene: TRBJ2-3
abundance: -

CDR3nt: TGTGCTAGTGGTGGGGGTATTGGAAAGTCGAACACTGAAGCTTTCTTT
CDR3aa: CASGGGIGKSNTEAFF
d_gene: -
len: 16
v_gene: TRBV12-5
j_gene: TRBJ1-1
abundance: -

CDR3nt: TGTGCCTGGAGTACAGGGGGCCCAGGAGGGATGGGGACAGATACGCAGTATTTT
CDR3aa: CAWSTGGPGGMGTDTQYF
d_gene: TRBD1
len: 18
v_gene: TRBV30
j_gene: TRBJ2-3
abundance: -

CDR3nt: TGTGCCAGTAAGGAACTAGCGGGAATACGAACCGGGGAGCTGTTTTTT
CDR3aa: CASKELAGIRTGELFF
d_gene: TRBD2
len: 16
v_gene: TRBV19
j_gene: TRBJ2-2
abundance: once

CDR3nt: TGTGCCGGGGCCCTTCGCGTGGTAAATGAGCAGTTCTTC
CDR3aa: CAGALRVVNEQFF
d_gene: -
len: 13
v_gene: TRBV30
j_gene: TRBJ2-1
abundance: -

CDR3nt: TGCGCCAGCAGCTTTCTGACTGTTGGAGAGACCCAGTACTTC
CDR3aa: CASSFLTVGETQYF
d_gene: -
len: 14
v_gene: TRBV5-1
j_gene: TRBJ2-5
abundance: -

CDR3nt: TGTGCCACCAGCAGAGAAGGGGCCTATCTCCGCGAGACCCAGTACTTC
CDR3aa: CATSREGAYLRETQYF
d_gene: -
len: 16
v_gene: TRBV15
j_gene: TRBJ2-5
abundance: few

CDR3nt: TGTGCCAGTTCGACTAGCGGGAGTAATGAGCAGTTCTTC
CDR3aa: CASSTSGSNEQFF
d_gene: TRBD2
len: 13
v_gene: TRBV19
j_gene: TRBJ2-1
abundance: -

CDR3nt: TGTGCCAGCTCACCATTGGAGGACAGTACCTATGGCTACACCTTC
CDR3aa: CASSPLEDSTYGYTF
d_gene: -
len: 15
v_gene: TRBV18
j_gene: TRBJ1-2
abundance: -

CDR3nt: TGTGCCAGCAGTGATAACACCATAGCGGGAGGAGCCTACGAGCAGTACTTC
CDR3aa: CASSDNTIAGGAYEQYF
d_gene: TRBD2
len: 17
v_gene: TRBV6-8
j_gene: TRBJ2-7
abundance: -

CDR3nt: TGTGCCAGCACCGGACTAGATAATTCCTACGAGCAGTACTTC
CDR3aa: CASTGLDNSYEQYF
d_gene: TRBD2
len: 14
v_gene: TRBV6-8
j_gene: TRBJ2-7
abundance: -

CDR3nt: TGTGCCAGTAGTATACTTTACTCCGGGACAGGGCTCAATGAGCAGTTCTTC
CDR3aa: CASSILYSGTGLNEQFF
d_gene: TRBD1
len: 17
v_gene: TRBV19
j_gene: TRBJ2-1
abundance: -

CDR3nt: TGTGCCAGCTCACCACGGACAGGGGATGGCTACACCTTC
CDR3aa: CASSPRTGDGYTF
d_gene: TRBD1
len: 13
v_gene: TRBV18
j_gene: TRBJ1-2
abundance: -

CDR3nt: TGTGCCAGCAGCTTACAGGGACTAGCGAACACCGGGGAGCTGTTTTTT
CDR3aa: CASSLQGLANTGELFF
d_gene: TRBD2
len: 16
v_gene: TRBV6-7
j_gene: TRBJ2-2
abundance: -

CDR3nt: TGTGCCAGCAGTGGACTAGCGGGAGGTAATGAGCAGTTCTTC
CDR3aa: CASSGLAGGNEQFF
d_gene: TRBD2
len: 14
v_gene: TRBV9
j_gene: TRBJ2-1
abundance: few

CDR3nt: TGCAGCGTTCACTTCGGTTCTGGGGCCAACGTCCTGACTTTC
CDR3aa: CSVHFGSGANVLTF
d_gene: -
len: 14
v_gene: TRBV29-1
j_gene: TRBJ2-6
abundance: few

CDR3nt: TGCAGCGTTGATTGGGGGCGCGACGAGCAGTACTTC
CDR3aa: CSVDWGRDEQYF
d_gene: -
len: 12
v_gene: TRBV29-1
j_gene: TRBJ2-7
abundance: -

CDR3nt: TGCAGCGTTGAAGCGTTAGGACTAGCGAGGCATGAGCAGTTCTTC
CDR3aa: CSVEALGLARHEQFF
d_gene: TRBD2
len: 15
v_gene: TRBV29-1
j_gene: TRBJ2-1
abundance: few

CDR3nt: TGTGCCAGCTCACGACAGCCGAACACTGAAGCTTTCTTT
CDR3aa: CASSRQPNTEAFF
d_gene: -
len: 13
v_gene: TRBV18
j_gene: TRBJ1-1
abundance: -

CDR3nt: TGTGCCAGCAGTACGCCAGCGGGAGGCCGAGGGGATGAGCAGTTCTTC
CDR3aa: CASSTPAGGRGDEQFF
d_gene: TRBD2
len: 16
v_gene: TRBV6-8
j_gene: TRBJ2-1
abundance: few

CDR3nt: TGTGCCAGCAGTTCCATCAAACTTAATATCGGGGCTTTCTTT
CDR3aa: CASSSIKLNIGAFF
d_gene: -
len: 14
v_gene: TRBV28
j_gene: TRBJ1-1
abundance: -

CDR3nt: TGCAGCGATGCCCAGGCGGGAGGGGGGGAGACCCAGTACTTC
CDR3aa: CSDAQAGGGETQYF
d_gene: TRBD2
len: 14
v_gene: TRBV29-1
j_gene: TRBJ2-5
abundance: -

CDR3nt: TGTGCCAGTAGTAGGGGGAAGTCGTTACCTATTACAGATACGCAGTATTTT
CDR3aa: CASSRGKSLPITDTQYF
d_gene: -
len: 17
v_gene: TRBV19
j_gene: TRBJ2-3
abundance: -

CDR3nt: TGTGCCAGCAGTTTATGGGACAGGAAAGAGACCCAGTACTTC
CDR3aa: CASSLWDRKETQYF
d_gene: TRBD1
len: 14
v_gene: TRBV28
j_gene: TRBJ2-5
abundance: few

CDR3nt: TGCAGCGTTAGGGATGGCCAGGGGAACACTGAAGCTTTCTTT
CDR3aa: CSVRDGQGNTEAFF
d_gene: -
len: 14
v_gene: TRBV29-1
j_gene: TRBJ1-1
abundance: -

CDR3nt: TGTGCCAGCAGCCAAACCCTCGGAGGGGGTGAAAGGGGTGAGCAGTTCTTC
CDR3aa: CASSQTLGGGERGEQFF
d_gene: -
len: 17
v_gene: TRBV14
j_gene: TRBJ2-1
abundance: -

CDR3nt: TGTGCCACCAGCAGTGACTTACTAGCGGGAGTCTCTGGGGCCAACGTCCTGACTTTC
CDR3aa: CATSSDLLAGVSGANVLTF
d_gene: TRBD2
len: 19
v_gene: TRBV15
j_gene: TRBJ2-6
abundance: -

CDR3nt: TGTGCCAGTAGTATTAGACTTAATGAGCAGTTCTTC
CDR3aa: CASSIRLNEQFF
d_gene: -
len: 12
v_gene: TRBV19
j_gene: TRBJ2-1
abundance: few

CDR3nt: TGTGCCAGCAGCGTAGAGGGGGACAGCAGCACAGATACGCAGTATTTT
CDR3aa: CASSVEGDSSTDTQYF
d_gene: TRBD1
len: 16
v_gene: TRBV9
j_gene: TRBJ2-3
abundance: -

CDR3nt: TGTGCCAGCAGCCGGGACAGCTCCTACGAGCAGTACTTC
CDR3aa: CASSRDSSYEQYF
d_gene: TRBD1
len: 13
v_gene: TRBV27
j_gene: TRBJ2-7
abundance: few

CDR3nt: TGTGCCAGCAGACCACCCCCTGGACCACACACCGGGGAGCTGTTTTTT
CDR3aa: CASRPPPGPHTGELFF
d_gene: -
len: 16
v_gene: TRBV6-7
j_gene: TRBJ2-2
abundance: -

CDR3nt: TGTGCCAGCAGCTTGCCCGACGGGGAAGAGACCCAGTACTTC
CDR3aa: CASSLPDGEETQYF
d_gene: -
len: 14
v_gene: TRBV11-3
j_gene: TRBJ2-5
abundance: -

CDR3nt: TGTGCCATCAGTGAGTCGAGAGACGAGCAGTACTTC
CDR3aa: CAISESRDEQYF
d_gene: -
len: 12
v_gene: TRBV10-3
j_gene: TRBJ2-7
abundance: -